The 21 T cell receptor beta chains reported below all come from one sample, sequenced in a study of shared clonotypes between healthy human individuals (dated by TCRdb to between 2020 and 2021). Libraries were built with the immunoSEQ multiplex PCR assay. The table was pulled from immuneACCESS by TCRdb, which kept in-frame rearrangements only. Such tables lose some clones; where checked, under half of the loss comes from unresolved V genes, and the rest has no known cause. The sample table records hundreds of thousands of clones; nearly 97% of these occur just once. The ten largest clones represent roughly 0.1% of the sample. CD8 naive samples were obtained by positive selection for CCR7 among CD45RO-negative cells, yielding a CD45RA+CCR7+ population from which TemRA cells were excluded. Sample: naive CD8+ T cells sorted from blood. The cell subset or site label of this sample denotes: CD45RA+CCR7+. The receptors were sampled from a woman in her 30s in good health.

V and J are TRBV7-9 and TRBJ2-1; no clear D. V lost 3 bases, J lost 3 bases, and 6 bases lay in between. Germline V lookup: CDR1 SEHNR, CDR2 FQNEAQ (reference sequence). This CDR3 has 13 residues. CDR3 loop: CASSFAIYNEQFF. The CDR3 DNA sequence: TGTGCCAGCAGCTTTGCTATCTACAATGAGCAGTTCTTC.

The chain employs TRBV7-7 and TRBJ2-3; D may be TRBD1 (5 bases). The V gene's germline CDR1 is SSHAT and CDR2 FNYEAQ (reference sequence). The CDR3 totals 16 residues. The V end was cut by 1 base, the J end by 4 bases, with 15 bases between. The CDR3 coding sequence is TGTGCCAGCAGCTTAGGGTTAGGTGTAGGGGCAGATACGCAGTATTTT. This codes for CASSLGLGVGADTQYF.

This clone was found once. The chain recombines TRBV14 with TRBJ1-1; D is undetermined. V lost 4 bases and J 3 bases, leaving 9 bases between the germline ends. CDR1 is SGHDN and CDR2 is FVKESK in the germline V gene. This CDR3 spans 13 amino acids. The CDR3 DNA follows: TGTGCCAGCAGCCCGAGAGGGTACACTGAAGCTTTCTTT. Its translation is CASSPRGYTEAFF. The full variable domain, rest sourced from reference TRBV14 and TRBJ1-1, is EAGVTQFPSHSVIEKGQTVTLRCDPISGHDNLYWYRRVMGKEIKFLLHFVKESKQDESGMPNNRFLAERTGGTYSTLKVQPAELEDSGVYFCASSPRGYTEAFFGQGTRLTVV.

The CDR3 is CASTGEEYGYTF. For the CDR3, the DNA is TGTGCCAGCACGGGGGAAGAGTATGGCTACACCTTC. The chain employs TRBV28 and TRBJ1-2; a possible D gene is TRBD1 (5 bases). V was pared by 7 bases and J by 5 bases, with 11 bases between. CDR3 size: 12 residues. Germline V lookup: CDR1 MDHEN, CDR2 SYDVKM.

CDR3 nucleotides: TGTGCCAGCAGTGATGGACAGGGCTCCTACGAGCAGTACTTC. Its translation is CASSDGQGSYEQYF. This sequence joins TRBV6-1 and TRBJ2-5; the match to TRBD1 covers 8 bases. The J call is doubtful: the DNA matches TRBJ2-7 better. From germline, CDR1 is MNHNS and CDR2 SASEGT. This CDR3 has 14 residues.

The chain uses TRBV6-4 and TRBJ2-2; possibly TRBD1 for D (5 bases). The CDR3 length is 16 residues. Between the trimmed V and J ends, which lost 10 bases and 3 bases, there was a span of 21 bases. The germline CDR1 and CDR2 sequences are MRHNA and SNTAGT. The CDR3 DNA reads TGTGCCATTCACCTAAACGACAGAATGTACACCGGGGAGCTGTTTTTT. This gives the protein CAIHLNDRMYTGELFF.

In this sample, this clone turned up once. The rearrangement joins TRBV5-1 to TRBJ2-7, with TRBD2 as a possible D gene (7 bases). This CDR3 is 15 amino acids long. In germline, CDR1 is SGHRS, CDR2 YFSETQ. V was trimmed by 4 bases and J by 5 bases, leaving 19 bases between them. CDR3 DNA: TGCGCCAGCAGCGCGGGCCCGGGGGGCAGGGACGAGCAGTACTTC. Amino acid sequence: CASSAGPGGRDEQYF.

This clone occurred once. The chain carries TRBV7-2 and TRBJ2-1; 10 positions match TRBD2. Germline trimming cut 2 bases from V and 8 bases from J; bases unmatched to any gene: 9. This CDR3 has 16 residues. CDR1 is SGHTA, CDR2 FQGNSA, per germline. Here the CDR3 reads CASSLIAGGSLDEQFF. CDR3 sequence (DNA): TGTGCCAGCAGCTTAATAGCGGGAGGTTCTTTGGATGAGCAGTTCTTC.

This clone was seen just once. The V gene is TRBV4-1, the J gene TRBJ2-2, with 11 bases aligning to TRBD1. The CDR3 contains 19 residues. Trimming cost V 1 base and J 3 bases; bases outside gene matches: 10. The germline CDR1 and CDR2 sequences are MGHRA and YSYEKL. The CDR3 DNA reads TGCGCCAGCAGCCAAGCGATGGACAGGGGGCTGGCTGACACCGGGGAGCTGTTTTTT. It yields the protein CASSQAMDRGLADTGELFF.

Written as DNA, the CDR3 is TGTGCCAGCACCTCCTATAGCGCCAGCACTGAAGCTTTCTTT. It codes for CASTSYSASTEAFF. The chain has TRBV4-2 and TRBJ1-1; D gene unclear. Deletions cut 7 bases from V and 4 bases from J, with 16 bases between. The CDR3 totals 14 residues. From germline, CDR1 is LGHNA and CDR2 YNFKEQ.

Notes on this clone: Other nucleotide sequences in the sample specify the same CDR3. CDR3 amino acids: CASSRGRYGYTF. The CDR3 DNA sequence: TGTGCCAGCAGCAGGGGCCGTTATGGCTACACCTTC. V gene TRBV21-1 combines with J gene TRBJ1-2; the tabulated D call, TRBD1, remains unverified against the DNA. TRBV21-1 is deemed a pseudogene. The CDR3 has 12 residues.

This sequence joins TRBV23-1 and TRBJ1-3; D is unresolved. TRBV23-1 is filed as an ORF, its function uncertain. V lost 1 base, J lost 0 bases, and 13 bases lay in between. The CDR3 contains 17 residues. In DNA form, the CDR3 reads TGCGCCAGCAGTCAATGGATAGAGTGGGACTCTGGAAACACCATATATTTT. Encoded protein: CASSQWIEWDSGNTIYF.

Notes on this clone: The identical CDR3 is also encoded by other nucleotide sequences in the sample. For the CDR3, the DNA is TGCGCCAGCAGCCAGGAAGGCGAGCAGTACTTC. It specifies CASSQEGEQYF. This chain uses TRBV4-1 with TRBJ2-7, with D unclear. Trimming took 3 bases from V and 6 from J, leaving 6 bases between them. The germline V gene has CDR1 MGHRA and CDR2 YSYEKL. The CDR3 covers 11 residues.

The chain combines TRBV6-1 with TRBJ2-5; 7 bases fit TRBD1. There are 17 residues in the CDR3. Looked up from germline, CDR1 is MNHNS and CDR2 is SASEGT. J was trimmed by 0 bases and V by 0 bases; bases with no gene match: 7. The CDR3: CASSEAVWDRYQETQYF. The CDR3 nucleotides read TGTGCCAGCAGTGAAGCGGTGTGGGACAGATACCAAGAGACCCAGTACTTC.

This chain joins TRBV28 and TRBJ1-4; D unresolved. V dropped 2 bases and J dropped 7 bases, with 17 bases sitting between them. Germline CDR1 and CDR2: MDHEN and SYDVKM. CDR3 length equals 16 residues. The CDR3 reads CASSLPPGAGAEKLFF. The CDR3 DNA reads as TGTGCCAGCAGTTTACCACCGGGCGCAGGCGCTGAAAAACTGTTTTTT.

The J gene is TRBJ2-5, the V gene TRBV6-1; 11 bases match TRBD2. The CDR3 length is 16 residues. The trim removed 2 bases at V and 6 bases at J, leaving 8 bases unmatched. CDR1 and CDR2 (germline): MNHNS, SASEGT. The CDR3 region is CASSESTSGRVKTQYF. DNA for the CDR3: TGTGCCAGCAGTGAATCAACTAGCGGGAGAGTGAAGACCCAGTACTTC.

This chain links TRBV5-1 with TRBJ2-7, with D perhaps TRBD2 (5 bases). Germline CDR1 and CDR2: SGHRS and YFSETQ. V lost 4 bases and J lost 6, with 14 bases in between. The CDR3 runs to 13 residues. CDR3 in amino acids: CASSPDARVEQYF. The CDR3 DNA is TGCGCCAGCAGCCCGGACGCGAGGGTCGAGCAGTACTTC.

The gene calls are TRBV5-8 and TRBJ2-4; 12 bases are shared with TRBD1. The length of the CDR3 is 14 residues. Germline CDR1 is SGHTS and CDR2 is YDEGEE. The V segment lost 3 bases and the J segment 8 bases; nucleotides outside the gene matches: 3. CDR3 nucleotides: TGTGCCAGCAGCTCGGGACAGGGGGCTGACATTCAGTACTTC. It codes for CASSSGQGADIQYF.

The chain links TRBV6-5 to TRBJ2-6; D possibly corresponds to TRBD1 (6 bases). Looked up from germline, CDR1 is MNHEY and CDR2 is SVGAGI. CDR3 length equals 15 residues. V shed 5 bases and J shed 2 bases, with 10 bases lying between them. CDR3 protein: CASSTGSPGANVLTF. CDR3 nucleotide sequence: TGTGCCAGCAGTACAGGGTCCCCTGGGGCCAACGTCCTGACTTTC.

The chain combines TRBV12-5 with TRBJ2-1, with 9 bases aligning to TRBD2. The CDR3 contains 19 residues. Germline CDR1 reads LGHNT; CDR2 reads FRNRAP. The trim removed 0 bases at V and 4 bases at J, leaving 13 bases unmatched. CDR3 bases: TGTGCTAGTGGTTTGGTAGTAGGCGGGAGGGCCCTCGTATACAATGAGCAGTTCTTC. Translation: CASGLVVGGRALVYNEQFF.

Comments on this clone: This sample includes further DNA sequences coding for the same CDR3. The V and J genes are TRBV6-6 and TRBJ2-7, with D possibly matching TRBD2 (5 bases). CDR3 size: 14 residues. Trimming removed 4 bases from V and 4 bases from J, with 14 bases in between. CDR1 and CDR2 from the germline V gene are MNHNY and SVGAGI (reference sequence). The CDR3 region has the DNA TGTGCCAGCAGTTCCGCTACTAGTTTGTACGAGCAGTACTTC. This sequence encodes CASSSATSLYEQYF.